Shown below are 20 T cell receptor beta chains from a single sample sequenced in a study of graft-versus-host responses after intestinal transplantation (dated by TCRdb to the early 2020s). The method was the immunoSEQ multiplex PCR assay. TCRdb carries this immuneACCESS record with in-frame sequences only. Its versions omit some clonotypes, under half of them owing to an unresolved V gene in the studies checked, with the rest unexplained. This sample is represented by 90,000 to 95,000 clones; over 80% of them were singletons. Clones ranked in the top ten supply less than 0.6% of the sample. These receptors have no identified antigens. Interpreted using the paper, the time point label stands for: cells obtained before transplantation from donor or recipient. The sequencing here drew on unstimulated CD8+ T cells sorted from spleen or lymph node cells, taken before intestinal transplant. Every receptor here comes from a human donor who received an intestinal transplant.

The chain links TRBV27 to TRBJ1-5; weak D call: TRBD1 (5 bases). The CDR3 contains 14 residues. Per germline, CDR1 MNHEY and CDR2 SMNVEV (reference sequence). The V end was cut by 3 bases, the J end by 5 bases, with 11 bases between. CDR3 residues: CASSFTGGDQPQHF. As DNA, the CDR3 is TGTGCCAGCAGTTTCACGGGGGGGGATCAGCCCCAGCATTTT.

The rearrangement joins TRBV11-2 to TRBJ2-1; 7 positions agree with TRBD1. CDR1 is SGHAT, CDR2 FQNNGV, per germline. After removal of 0 bases from V and 5 bases from J, the junction contained 4 bases not matched to a gene. The CDR3 totals 15 residues. The CDR3 sequence: CASSLDRDRDNEQFF. CDR3 sequence (DNA): TGTGCCAGCAGCTTAGATCGAGACAGGGACAATGAGCAGTTCTTC. The entire variable domain, with the rest obtained from reference TRBV11-2 and TRBJ2-1, is as follows: EAGVAQSPRYKIIEKRQSVAFWCNPISGHATLYWYQQILGQGPKLLIQFQNNGVVDDSQLPKDRFSAERLKGVDSTLKIQPAKLEDSAVYLCASSLDRDRDNEQFFGPGTRLTVL.

The chain uses TRBV6-1 and TRBJ2-5, with a possible D match to TRBD2 (5 bases). With the DNA end fitting TRBJ2-7 better, the J assignment may be wrong. The length of the CDR3 is 12 residues. CDR1 and CDR2 from the germline V gene are MNHNS and SASEGT. The CDR3 here is CASTSGSYEQYF. The DNA for the CDR3 is TGTGCCAGCACAAGCGGTTCCTACGAGCAGTACTTC.

The chain uses TRBV6-1 and TRBJ2-7, with TRBD1 identical over 7 bases. This CDR3 has 15 residues. Germline V gives CDR1 MNHNS, CDR2 SASEGT. Trimming at V came to 7 bases and at J to 1 base, leaving 10 bases not matched to a gene. In DNA, the CDR3 is TGTGCCAGCACGGAAAGACAGGGTATTTCCTACGAGCAGTACTTC. Its translation: CASTERQGISYEQYF.

The chain joins TRBV5-4 to TRBJ2-7; D possibly corresponds to TRBD2 (6 bases). Trimming shortened V by 2 bases and J by 6 bases, and 18 bases separated the two germline ends. This CDR3 has 15 amino acids. Germline CDR1 is SGHNT and CDR2 is YYREEE (reference sequence). The CDR3 spells CASSFSAGTPPEQYF. CDR3 DNA: TGTGCCAGCAGCTTTTCGGCGGGAACCCCGCCCGAGCAGTACTTC.

The rearrangement joins TRBV10-2 to TRBJ2-7; D is unresolved. Germline V gene data show CDR1 as WSHSY and CDR2 as SAAADI. The CDR3 consists of 14 residues. The ends were cut back, 3 bases at V and 3 bases at J, with 12 bases in the middle. This chain's CDR3 is CASSDLGGDYEQYF. CDR3 coding DNA: TGCGCCAGCAGTGATCTAGGCGGAGACTACGAGCAGTACTTC.

V is TRBV7-9 and J is TRBJ2-2, with a weak D call TRBD2 (6 bases). The germline V and J ends were trimmed by 5 bases and 1 base, with 14 bases remaining between them. CDR1 is SEHNR and CDR2 is FQNEAQ in the germline V gene (reference sequence). The length of the CDR3 is 16 residues. CDR3 coding DNA: TGTGCCAGCAGCCATCTCTCGGGACTGAACACCGGGGAGCTGTTTTTT. Translating gives CASSHLSGLNTGELFF.

The J gene is TRBJ2-3, the V gene TRBV2; 7 nucleotides match TRBD1. Trimming removed 6 bases from V and 5 bases from J; junction bases left unmatched: 8. This CDR3 contains 14 residues. Germline V lookup: CDR1 SNHLY, CDR2 FYNNEI. As DNA, the CDR3 is TGTGCCAGCAGACCGACAGGGTTGGGAGATACGCAGTATTTT. The encoded protein is CASRPTGLGDTQYF.

The rearrangement links TRBV27 to TRBJ1-1; D is ambiguous. Trimming took off 8 bases at V and 0 bases at J, with 4 bases between the two ends. The V gene's germline CDR1 is MNHEY and CDR2 SMNVEV (reference sequence). The CDR3 totals 11 residues. The DNA for the CDR3 is TGTGCCAGCGGCATGAACACTGAAGCTTTCTTT. Its protein product is CASGMNTEAFF.

This clone occurred a few times. This CDR3 is CASSMGGAEKLFF. The CDR3 region has the DNA TGTGCCAGTAGTATGGGGGGAGCCGAAAAACTGTTTTTT. The chain combines TRBV19 with TRBJ1-4; possible D gene TRBD1, 5 bases. Germline CDR1 LNHDA, CDR2 SQIVND (reference sequence). The CDR3 spans 13 residues. Trimming removed 3 bases from V and 8 bases from J, with 10 bases in between.

This rearrangement joins TRBV27 to TRBJ2-7; D is unresolved. The CDR3 contains 13 residues. Trimming took off 2 bases at V and 4 bases at J, with 9 bases between the two ends. Germline V gene lookup returns CDR1 MNHEY and CDR2 SMNVEV (reference sequence). The CDR3 loop reads CASSLKLSYEQYF. The CDR3 DNA follows: TGTGCCAGCAGTTTAAAGCTTTCTTACGAGCAGTACTTC.

This rearrangement joins TRBV19 to TRBJ2-3, with D possibly TRBD2 on 5 matching bases. Germline-derived CDR1 and CDR2 are LNHDA and SQIVND (reference sequence). V lost 3 bases and J 6 bases, leaving 10 bases between the germline ends. The CDR3 has 13 residues. The CDR3: CASSIWPGDTQYF. Written as DNA, the CDR3 is TGTGCCAGTAGTATTTGGCCGGGGGATACGCAGTATTTT.

The rearrangement joins TRBV5-6 to TRBJ2-3; 10 bases align to TRBD2. Trimming cost V 0 bases and J 4 bases; bases outside gene matches: 5. CDR1 and CDR2 from the germline V gene are SGHDT and YYEEEE. The CDR3 has 16 amino acids. The CDR3 sequence is CASSLAKGLAPDTQYF. DNA of the CDR3: TGTGCCAGCAGCTTGGCCAAGGGACTAGCGCCAGATACGCAGTATTTT.

The chain recombines TRBV10-1 with TRBJ2-1; D possibly corresponds to TRBD2 (6 bases). The CDR3 length is 15 residues. Germline V lookup: CDR1 WNHNN, CDR2 SYGVQD (reference sequence). Trimming left V 6 bases short and J 7 bases short, with 19 bases between. This chain's CDR3 is CASSPGGMGVNEQFF. In nucleotides, the CDR3 is TGCGCCAGCAGCCCAGGAGGGATGGGGGTTAATGAGCAGTTCTTC.

The chain couples TRBV4-1 to TRBJ2-3, with 12 bases fitting TRBD2. V lost 0 bases, J lost 5 bases, and 6 bases stayed unmatched. There are 17 residues in the CDR3. The germline gives CDR1 MGHRA, CDR2 YSYEKL. The CDR3 is CASSQETRLAGEDTQYF. The CDR3 DNA is TGCGCCAGCAGCCAAGAAACGAGACTAGCGGGGGAAGATACGCAGTATTTT.

V usage is TRBV6-1 and J usage is TRBJ1-6; possibly TRBD1 for D (5 bases). The V gene lost 2 bases and the J gene lost 10 bases, with 24 bases spanning the gap. The CDR3 totals 18 residues. Germline V gene data show CDR1 as MNHNS and CDR2 as SASEGT. CDR3 DNA sequence: TGTGCCAGCAGTGAACCCCTACGAGGGGCGGGGTTATGGTCACCCCTCCACTTT. Translated, it gives CASSEPLRGAGLWSPLHF.

This clone was seen just once. The CDR3 region has the DNA TGTGCCAGCAAGGCGGGGCGTAGCACAGATACGCAGTATTTT. Its protein is CASKAGRSTDTQYF. The J gene is TRBJ2-3, the V gene TRBV5-6; TRBD2 might be the D (6 bases). From germline, CDR1 is SGHDT and CDR2 YYEEEE. The CDR3 is made up of 14 amino acids. V was trimmed by 6 bases and J by 0 bases, leaving 11 bases between them.

The rearrangement joins TRBV27 to TRBJ2-7; unclear D gene. This CDR3 region has 14 residues. Germline values: CDR1 MNHEY, CDR2 SMNVEV (reference sequence). Trimming removed 3 bases from V and 0 bases from J, with 9 bases in between. The CDR3 protein is CASSFTVSSYEQYF. Here the CDR3 DNA reads TGTGCCAGCAGTTTTACGGTGAGCTCCTACGAGCAGTACTTC.

V usage is TRBV7-8 and J usage is TRBJ2-7; the match to TRBD2 covers 7 bases. The germline V gene encodes CDR1 SGHVS and CDR2 FQNEAQ. The CDR3 is made up of 11 amino acids. V lost 4 bases, J lost 12 bases, and 6 bases stayed unmatched. The CDR3 spells CASSWEGDRYF. In DNA form, the CDR3 reads TGTGCCAGCAGCTGGGAGGGTGATCGGTACTTC. The variable domain in full, completed from reference TRBV7-8 and TRBJ2-7, reads GAGVSQSPRYKVAKRGQDVALRCDPISGHVSLFWYQQALGQGPEFLTYFQNEAQLDKSGLPSDRFFAERPEGSVSTLKIQRTQQEDSAVYLCASSWEGDRYFGPGTRLTVT.

The chain carries TRBV5-6 and TRBJ1-2; 10 nucleotides line up with TRBD1. Germline V lookup: CDR1 SGHDT, CDR2 YYEEEE. This CDR3 region has 16 residues. The V and J ends lost 4 bases and 7 bases, in that order; junction bases with no gene match: 13. The CDR3 DNA sequence: TGTGCCAGCAGCGGTGGACAGGGACAGGGGATGAGTGGCTACACCTTC. It translates to CASSGGQGQGMSGYTF. The entire variable domain, with the rest obtained from reference TRBV5-6 and TRBJ1-2, is as follows: DAGVTQSPTHLIKTRGQQVTLRCSPKSGHDTVSWYQQALGQGPQFIFQYYEEEERQRGNFPDRFSGHQFPNYSSELNVNALLLGDSALYLCASSGGQGQGMSGYTFGSGTRLTVV.